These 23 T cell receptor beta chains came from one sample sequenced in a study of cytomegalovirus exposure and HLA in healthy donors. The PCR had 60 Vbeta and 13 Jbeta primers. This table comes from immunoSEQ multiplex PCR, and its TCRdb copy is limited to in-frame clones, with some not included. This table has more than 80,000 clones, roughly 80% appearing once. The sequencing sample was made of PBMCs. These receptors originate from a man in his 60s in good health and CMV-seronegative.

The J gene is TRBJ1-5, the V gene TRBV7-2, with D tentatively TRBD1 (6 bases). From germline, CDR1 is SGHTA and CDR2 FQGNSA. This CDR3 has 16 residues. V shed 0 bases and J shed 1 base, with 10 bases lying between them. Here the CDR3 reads CASSLASGTSNQPQHF. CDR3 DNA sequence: TGTGCCAGCAGCTTAGCGTCGGGGACAAGCAATCAGCCCCAGCATTTT. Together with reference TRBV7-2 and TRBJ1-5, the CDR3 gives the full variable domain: GAGVSQSPSNKVTEKGKDVELRCDPISGHTALYWYRQSLGQGLEFLIYFQGNSAPDKSGLPSDRFSAERTGGSVSTLTIQRTQQEDSAVYLCASSLASGTSNQPQHFGDGTRLSIL.

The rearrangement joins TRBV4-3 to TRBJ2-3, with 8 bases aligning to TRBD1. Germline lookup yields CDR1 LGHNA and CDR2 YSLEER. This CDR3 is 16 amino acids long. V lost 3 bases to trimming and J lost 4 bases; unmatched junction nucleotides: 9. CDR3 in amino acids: CASSQEDRGGADTQYF. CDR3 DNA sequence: TGCGCCAGCAGCCAGGAAGACAGGGGTGGGGCAGATACGCAGTATTTT.

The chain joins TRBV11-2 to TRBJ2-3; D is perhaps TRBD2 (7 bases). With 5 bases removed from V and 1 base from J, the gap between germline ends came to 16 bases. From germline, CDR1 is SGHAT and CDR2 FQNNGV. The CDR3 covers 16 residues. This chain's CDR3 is CASSTLRGARTDTQYF. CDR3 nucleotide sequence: TGTGCCAGCAGCACACTTCGGGGGGCTCGCACAGATACGCAGTATTTT.

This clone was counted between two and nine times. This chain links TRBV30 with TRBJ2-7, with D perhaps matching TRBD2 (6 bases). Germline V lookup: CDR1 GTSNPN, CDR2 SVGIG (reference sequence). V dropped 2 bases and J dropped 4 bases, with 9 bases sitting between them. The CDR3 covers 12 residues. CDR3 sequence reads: CAWSPGGYEQYF. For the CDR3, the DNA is TGTGCCTGGAGTCCCGGGGGATACGAGCAGTACTTC.

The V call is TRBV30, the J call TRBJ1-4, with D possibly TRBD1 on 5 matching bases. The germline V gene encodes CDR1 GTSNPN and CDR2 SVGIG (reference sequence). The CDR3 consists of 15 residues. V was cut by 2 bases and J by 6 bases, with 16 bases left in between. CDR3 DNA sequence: TGTGCCTGGAGTCCCTCGGGGGGGGACTATGAAAAACTGTTTTTT. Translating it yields CAWSPSGGDYEKLFF.

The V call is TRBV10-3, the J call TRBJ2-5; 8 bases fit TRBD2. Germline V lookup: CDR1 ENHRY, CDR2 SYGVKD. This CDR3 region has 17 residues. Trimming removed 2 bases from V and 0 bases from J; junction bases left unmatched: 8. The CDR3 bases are TGTGCCATCAGTGAGGGGGGCGCGCGGGGGGACCAAGAGACCCAGTACTTC. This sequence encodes CAISEGGARGDQETQYF.

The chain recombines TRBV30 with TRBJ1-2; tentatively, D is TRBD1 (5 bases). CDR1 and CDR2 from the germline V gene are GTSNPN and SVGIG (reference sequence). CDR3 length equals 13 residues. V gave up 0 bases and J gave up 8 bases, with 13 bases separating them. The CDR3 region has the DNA TGTGCCTGGAGTGTAGGGGCAGTCGGAGGCTACACCTTC. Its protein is CAWSVGAVGGYTF. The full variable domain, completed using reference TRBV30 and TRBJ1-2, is SQTIHQWPATLVQPVGSPLSLECTVEGTSNPNLYWYRQAAGRGLQLLFYSVGIGQISSEVPQNLSASRPQDRQFILSSKKLLLSDSGFYLCAWSVGAVGGYTFGSGTRLTVV.

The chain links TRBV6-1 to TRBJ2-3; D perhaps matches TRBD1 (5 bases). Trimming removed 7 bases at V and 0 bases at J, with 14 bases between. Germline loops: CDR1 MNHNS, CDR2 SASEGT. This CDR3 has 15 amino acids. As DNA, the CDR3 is TGTGCCAGCAACCACAGGACCGCTAGCACAGATACGCAGTATTTT. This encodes CASNHRTASTDTQYF.

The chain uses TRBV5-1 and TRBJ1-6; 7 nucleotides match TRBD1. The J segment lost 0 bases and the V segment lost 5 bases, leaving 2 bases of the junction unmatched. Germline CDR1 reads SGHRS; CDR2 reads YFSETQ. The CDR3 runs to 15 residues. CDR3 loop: CASSPGGSYNSPLHF. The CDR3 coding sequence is TGCGCCAGCAGTCCAGGGGGCTCCTATAATTCACCCCTCCACTTT.

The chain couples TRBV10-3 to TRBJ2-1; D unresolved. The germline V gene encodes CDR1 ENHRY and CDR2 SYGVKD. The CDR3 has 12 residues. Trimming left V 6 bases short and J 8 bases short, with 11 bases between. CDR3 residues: CAISQSLHEQFF. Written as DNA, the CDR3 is TGTGCCATCAGCCAGTCCCTGCATGAGCAGTTCTTC.

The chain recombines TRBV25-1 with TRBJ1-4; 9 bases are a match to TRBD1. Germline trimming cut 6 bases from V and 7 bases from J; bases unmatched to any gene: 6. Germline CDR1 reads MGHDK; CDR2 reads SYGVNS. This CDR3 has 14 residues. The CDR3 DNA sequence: TGTGCCAGCAGGGACGACAGGGGGGTTGAAAAACTGTTTTTT. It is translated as CASRDDRGVEKLFF.

DNA of the CDR3: TGTGCCAGCAGCCGGAAGGGGGGGGTCAATGAGCAGTTCTTC. Amino acid sequence: CASSRKGGVNEQFF. This rearrangement joins TRBV5-8 to TRBJ2-1, with D possibly being TRBD2 (7 bases). CDR3 size: 14 residues. V lost 4 bases to trimming and J lost 6 bases, with 14 bases between them. In germline, CDR1 is SGHTS, CDR2 YDEGEE.

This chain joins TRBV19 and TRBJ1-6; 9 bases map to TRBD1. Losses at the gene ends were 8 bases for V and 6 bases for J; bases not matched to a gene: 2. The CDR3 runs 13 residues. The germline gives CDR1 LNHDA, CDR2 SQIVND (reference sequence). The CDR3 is CASRDRVNSPLHF. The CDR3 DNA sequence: TGTGCCAGTCGGGACAGGGTTAATTCACCCCTCCACTTT. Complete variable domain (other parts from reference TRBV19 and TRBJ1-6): DGGITQSPKYLFRKEGQNVTLSCEQNLNHDAMYWYRQDPGQGLRLIYYSQIVNDFQKGDIAEGYSVSREKKESFPLTVTSAQKNPTAFYLCASRDRVNSPLHFGNGTRLTVT.

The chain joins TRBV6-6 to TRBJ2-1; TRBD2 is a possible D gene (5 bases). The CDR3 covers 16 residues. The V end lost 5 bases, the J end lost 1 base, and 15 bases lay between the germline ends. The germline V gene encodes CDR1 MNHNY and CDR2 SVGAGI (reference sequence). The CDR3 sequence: CASSRAGGSSYNEQFF. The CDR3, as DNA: TGTGCCAGCAGTAGGGCAGGAGGCTCTTCCTACAATGAGCAGTTCTTC.

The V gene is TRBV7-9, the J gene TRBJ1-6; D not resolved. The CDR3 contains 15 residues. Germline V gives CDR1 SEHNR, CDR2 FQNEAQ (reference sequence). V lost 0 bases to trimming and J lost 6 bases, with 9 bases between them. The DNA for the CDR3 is TGTGCCAGCAGCTTAGCAGCTGGAGCTAATTCACCCCTCCACTTT. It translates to CASSLAAGANSPLHF.

The CDR3 DNA is TGTGCCAGCTCTAAGACAGACTCCTATAATTCACCCCTCCACTTT. Translation gives CASSKTDSYNSPLHF. V gene TRBV18 combines with J gene TRBJ1-6, with D tentatively TRBD1 (5 bases). The germline V gene encodes CDR1 KGHSH and CDR2 LQKENI. Trimming removed 6 bases at V and 0 bases at J, with 9 bases between. The CDR3 is made up of 15 amino acids.

CDR3 bases: TGCGCCAGCAGCCGCACACGACAGGGGGGCTACAATGAGCAGTTCTTC. This gives the protein CASSRTRQGGYNEQFF. The chain carries TRBV4-3 and TRBJ2-1; 9 bases match TRBD1. Germline CDR1 and CDR2: LGHNA and YSLEER. V dropped 4 bases and J dropped 3; count of bases not matched to a gene: 7. The CDR3 runs to 16 residues.

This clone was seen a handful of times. CDR3 amino acids: CASRPSGGMWDYTQYF. CDR3 in DNA: TGTGCCAGCCGGCCTAGCGGGGGGATGTGGGATTATACGCAGTATTTT. V gene TRBV7-2 combines with J gene TRBJ2-3; 11 nucleotides line up with TRBD2. V shed 8 bases and J 7 bases; nucleotides not matched to a gene: 14. The CDR3 runs to 16 residues. Germline V gene sequence: CDR1 SGHTA, CDR2 FQGNSA.

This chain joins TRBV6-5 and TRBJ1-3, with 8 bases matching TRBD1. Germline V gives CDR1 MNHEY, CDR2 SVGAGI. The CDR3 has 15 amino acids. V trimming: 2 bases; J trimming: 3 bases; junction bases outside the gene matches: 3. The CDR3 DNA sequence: TGTGCCAGCAGTTACGCAGGGGGCGGTGGAAACACCATATATTTT. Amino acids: CASSYAGGGGNTIYF.

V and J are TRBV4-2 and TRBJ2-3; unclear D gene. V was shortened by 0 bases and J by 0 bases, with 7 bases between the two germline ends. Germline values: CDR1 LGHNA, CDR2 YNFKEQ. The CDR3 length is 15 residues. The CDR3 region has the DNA TGTGCCAGCAGCCAAGATCTGACTAGCACAGATACGCAGTATTTT. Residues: CASSQDLTSTDTQYF.

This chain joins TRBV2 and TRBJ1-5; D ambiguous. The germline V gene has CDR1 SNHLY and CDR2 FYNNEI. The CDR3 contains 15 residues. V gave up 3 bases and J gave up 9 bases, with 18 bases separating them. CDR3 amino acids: CASSESRIGSRPQHF. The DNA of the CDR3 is TGTGCCAGCAGTGAGTCTAGAATTGGGTCAAGGCCCCAGCATTTT.

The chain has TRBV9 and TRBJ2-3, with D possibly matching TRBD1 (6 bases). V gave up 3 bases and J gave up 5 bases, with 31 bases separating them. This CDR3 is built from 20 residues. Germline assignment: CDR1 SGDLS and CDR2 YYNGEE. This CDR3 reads CASSASPGHSHVLSGDTQYF. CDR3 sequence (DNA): TGTGCCAGCAGCGCCTCTCCGGGACATTCGCACGTTTTATCAGGAGATACGCAGTATTTT.

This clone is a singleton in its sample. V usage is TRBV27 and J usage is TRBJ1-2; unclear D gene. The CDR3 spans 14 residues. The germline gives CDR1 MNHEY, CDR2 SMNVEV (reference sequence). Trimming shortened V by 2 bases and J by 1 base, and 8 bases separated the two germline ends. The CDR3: CASSLERGNYGYTF. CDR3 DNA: TGTGCCAGCAGTTTAGAGCGGGGTAACTATGGCTACACCTTC.